Listed below are T cell receptor beta chains from one sample, sequenced in a study of T cells in localized non-small cell lung cancer. Sequencing used immunoSEQ multiplex PCR; TCRdb keeps in-frame clones, though not all of them. Of about 33,000 clones in the sample, 87% were seen once. Sequences were derived from peripheral blood mononuclear cells, sampled before any cancer treatment. The source is a man between 40 and 75 years old with stage III lung adenocarcinoma. Each CDR3 is given with its conserved first and last residue. The D gene is left open where the match is weak. Clone sizes are given selectively: once, few, many, or a class where the clone is expanded.

abundance	len	d_gene	v_gene	j_gene	CDR3nt	CDR3aa
.	13	.	TRBV18	TRBJ1-6	TGTGCCAGCTCACCGGATACAATTCAGCCCCTCCACTTT	CASSPDTIQPLHF
.	13	TRBD1	TRBV7-3	TRBJ2-5	TGTGCCAGCAGCCCGAGCCGGACAGGGGATAAGTACTTC	CASSPSRTGDKYF
.	12	.	TRBV6-5	TRBJ1-5	TGTGCCAGCAGTGGTTTTGGTCAGCCCCAGCATTTT	CASSGFGQPQHF
.	13	.	TRBV18	TRBJ2-3	TGTGCCAGCTCACCGCCGAGCACAGATACGCAGTATTTT	CASSPPSTDTQYF
.	14	TRBD2	TRBV7-9	TRBJ2-5	TGTGCCAGCAGCTTAAGCGCGGGGGGAGAGACCCAGTACTTC	CASSLSAGGETQYF
.	12	.	TRBV11-2	TRBJ1-6	TGTGCCAGCAGCGTGGAGAATTCACCCCTCCACTTT	CASSVENSPLHF
.	14	TRBD1	TRBV18	TRBJ2-7	TGTGCCAGCTCACCATCCGGGACAGGCAGGGAGCAGTACTTC	CASSPSGTGREQYF
.	17	TRBD2	TRBV7-2	TRBJ2-3	TGTGCCAGCAGCTCCTCCGCCGGGACTAGCGGCACAGATACGCAGTATTTT	CASSSSAGTSGTDTQYF
.	19	.	TRBV14	TRBJ1-3	TGTGCCAGCAGCCCATCTGTGCTTCGAACAGGGCTCTCTGGAAACACCATATATTTT	CASSPSVLRTGLSGNTIYF
.	12	.	TRBV19	TRBJ1-3	TGTGCCAGTAGCCCGTCTGGAAACACCATATATTTT	CASSPSGNTIYF
.	17	TRBD1	TRBV10-3	TRBJ2-7	TGTGCCATCAGTGATATTGCGGGACAGGGAGATCCCTACGAGCAGTACTTC	CAISDIAGQGDPYEQYF
.	12	.	TRBV28	TRBJ1-5	TGTGCCAGCACCGAAGTAGATCAGCCCCAGCATTTT	CASTEVDQPQHF
.	14	.	TRBV7-2	TRBJ2-7	TGTGCCAGCAGCTCAATGACAGCAGCCTACGAGCAGTACTTC	CASSSMTAAYEQYF
.	16	TRBD2	TRBV19	TRBJ2-3	TGTGCCAGTAGCCGACTAGCGGGGGGGGGCACAGATACGCAGTATTTT	CASSRLAGGGTDTQYF
.	13	.	TRBV5-6	TRBJ1-2	TGTGCCAGCAGCCCCCCCGGGGGGTATGGCTACACCTTC	CASSPPGGYGYTF
.	15	.	TRBV30	TRBJ1-2	TGTGCCTGGAGTGGCCGGGGGCTCAATAACTATGGCTACACCTTC	CAWSGRGLNNYGYTF
.	14	.	TRBV7-7	TRBJ2-5	TGTGCCAGCTCCTTCGGAGACGATCGGGAGACCCAGTACTTC	CASSFGDDRETQYF
.	15	TRBD2	TRBV29-1	TRBJ2-1	TGCAGCGTTGAAGAGAATCTAGCGGGGGGTAGTGAGCAGTTCTTC	CSVEENLAGGSEQFF
.	16	.	TRBV11-2	TRBJ1-3	TGTGCCAGCAGCCTAGGGCAGGGAGGCACTGGAAACACCATATATTTT	CASSLGQGGTGNTIYF
.	13	.	TRBV25-1	TRBJ2-3	TGTGCCACACGTAGCGGTGGCACAGATACGCAGTATTTT	CATRSGGTDTQYF
.	13	.	TRBV18	TRBJ2-5	TGTGCCAGCTCACCAGGAATGGGAGAGACCCAGTACTTC	CASSPGMGETQYF
.	15	.	TRBV19	TRBJ1-1	TGTGCCAGTAGTATGCGGCGGTTGGGGGACACTGAAGCTTTCTTT	CASSMRRLGDTEAFF
.	15	.	TRBV7-8	TRBJ2-5	TGTGCCAGCAGCTTAGCGGGGCAGGTCCAAGAGACCCAGTACTTC	CASSLAGQVQETQYF
.	13	.	TRBV6-1	TRBJ2-7	TGTGCCAGCAGTCCGACCGATACTAGGGAGCAGTACTTC	CASSPTDTREQYF
.	16	.	TRBV18	TRBJ1-2	TGTGCCAGCTCACCATTGGACGACCCGGCTGGCTATGGCTACACCTTC	CASSPLDDPAGYGYTF
once	16	.	TRBV7-2	TRBJ2-1	TGTGCCAGCAGCTTAGGTACCCTAGGCTTCTACAATGAGCAGTTCTTC	CASSLGTLGFYNEQFF
few	15	TRBD1	TRBV11-3	TRBJ1-1	TGTGCCAGCAGCAGCAGACAGGGATTGAACACTGAAGCTTTCTTT	CASSSRQGLNTEAFF
.	15	.	TRBV19	TRBJ1-4	TGTGCCAGTAGTATGGCGCCAGGAGCTAATGAAAAACTGTTTTTT	CASSMAPGANEKLFF
.	14	.	TRBV19	TRBJ2-2	TGTGCCAGTAGTATCAGGGTAGGGGCCGGGGAGCTGTTTTTT	CASSIRVGAGELFF